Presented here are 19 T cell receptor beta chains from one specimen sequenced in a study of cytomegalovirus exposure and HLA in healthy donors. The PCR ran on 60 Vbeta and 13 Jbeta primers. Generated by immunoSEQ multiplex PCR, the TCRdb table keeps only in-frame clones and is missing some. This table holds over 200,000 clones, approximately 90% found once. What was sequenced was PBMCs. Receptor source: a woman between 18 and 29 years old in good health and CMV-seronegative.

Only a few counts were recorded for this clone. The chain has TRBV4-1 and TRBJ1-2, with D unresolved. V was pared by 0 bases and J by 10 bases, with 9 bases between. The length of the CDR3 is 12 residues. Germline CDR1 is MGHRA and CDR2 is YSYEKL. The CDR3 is CASSQDSAVYTF. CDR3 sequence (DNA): TGCGCCAGCAGCCAAGATAGCGCGGTCTACACCTTC.

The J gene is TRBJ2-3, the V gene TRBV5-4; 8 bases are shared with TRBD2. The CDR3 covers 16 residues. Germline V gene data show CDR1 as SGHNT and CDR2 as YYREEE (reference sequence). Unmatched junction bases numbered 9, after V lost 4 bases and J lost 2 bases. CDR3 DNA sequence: TGTGCCAGCAGCGTTCCGGGACTAGTTTCCACAGATACGCAGTATTTT. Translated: CASSVPGLVSTDTQYF. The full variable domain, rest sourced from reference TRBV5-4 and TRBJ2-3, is ETGVTQSPTHLIKTRGQQVTLRCSSQSGHNTVSWYQQALGQGPQFIFQYYREEENGRGNFPPRFSGLQFPNYSSELNVNALELDDSALYLCASSVPGLVSTDTQYFGPGTRLTVL.

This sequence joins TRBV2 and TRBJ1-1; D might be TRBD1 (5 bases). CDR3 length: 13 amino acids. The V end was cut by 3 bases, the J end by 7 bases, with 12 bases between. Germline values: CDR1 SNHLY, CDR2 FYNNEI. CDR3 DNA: TGTGCCAGCAGTGAGATGGGGGGGGGTGAAGCTTTCTTT. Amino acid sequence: CASSEMGGGEAFF.

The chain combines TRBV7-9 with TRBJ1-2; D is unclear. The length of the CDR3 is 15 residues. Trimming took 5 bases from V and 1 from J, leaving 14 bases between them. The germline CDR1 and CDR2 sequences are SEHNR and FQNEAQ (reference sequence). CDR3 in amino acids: CASSAGRGINYGYTF. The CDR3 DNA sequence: TGTGCCAGCAGCGCGGGTCGGGGAATTAACTATGGCTACACCTTC.

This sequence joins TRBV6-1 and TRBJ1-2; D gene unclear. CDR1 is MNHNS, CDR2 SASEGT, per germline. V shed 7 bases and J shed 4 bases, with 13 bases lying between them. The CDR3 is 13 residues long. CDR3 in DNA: TGTGCCAGCACCGGGTTATACGGCTATGGCTACACCTTC. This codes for CASTGLYGYGYTF.

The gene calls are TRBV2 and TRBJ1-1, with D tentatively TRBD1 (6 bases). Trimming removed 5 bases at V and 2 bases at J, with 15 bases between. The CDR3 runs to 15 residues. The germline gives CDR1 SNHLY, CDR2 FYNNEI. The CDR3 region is CASSQQGTINTEAFF. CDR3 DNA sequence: TGTGCCAGCAGTCAGCAGGGGACCATTAACACTGAAGCTTTCTTT.

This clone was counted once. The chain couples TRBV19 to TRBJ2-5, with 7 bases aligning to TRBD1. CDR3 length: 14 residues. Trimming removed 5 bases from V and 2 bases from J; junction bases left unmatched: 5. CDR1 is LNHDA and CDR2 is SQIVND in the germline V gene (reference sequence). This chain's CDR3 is CASSFGTAQETQYF. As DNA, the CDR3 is TGTGCCAGTAGTTTTGGGACAGCTCAAGAGACCCAGTACTTC.

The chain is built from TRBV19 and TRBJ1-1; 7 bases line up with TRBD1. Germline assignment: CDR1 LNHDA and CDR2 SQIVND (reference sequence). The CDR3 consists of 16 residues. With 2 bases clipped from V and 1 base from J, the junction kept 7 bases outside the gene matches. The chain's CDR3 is CASSIRHRDRNTEAFF. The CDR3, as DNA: TGTGCCAGTAGTATAAGGCATCGGGACAGGAACACTGAAGCTTTCTTT.

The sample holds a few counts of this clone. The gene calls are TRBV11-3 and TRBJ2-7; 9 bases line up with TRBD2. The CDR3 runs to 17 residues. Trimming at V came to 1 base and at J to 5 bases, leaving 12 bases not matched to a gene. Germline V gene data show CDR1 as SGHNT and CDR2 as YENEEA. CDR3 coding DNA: TGTGCCAGCAGCTTAGGACCCGGGACTAGCAGCAGCAACGAGCAGTACTTC. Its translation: CASSLGPGTSSSNEQYF.

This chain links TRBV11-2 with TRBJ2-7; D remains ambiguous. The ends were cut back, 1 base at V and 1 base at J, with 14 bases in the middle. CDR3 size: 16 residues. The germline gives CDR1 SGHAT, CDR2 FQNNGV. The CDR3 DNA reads TGTGCCAGCAGCTTAGCCTTGGCTTACAAATCCTACGAGCAGTACTTC. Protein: CASSLALAYKSYEQYF. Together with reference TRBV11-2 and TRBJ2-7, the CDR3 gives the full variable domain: EAGVAQSPRYKIIEKRQSVAFWCNPISGHATLYWYQQILGQGPKLLIQFQNNGVVDDSQLPKDRFSAERLKGVDSTLKIQPAKLEDSAVYLCASSLALAYKSYEQYFGPGTRLTVT.

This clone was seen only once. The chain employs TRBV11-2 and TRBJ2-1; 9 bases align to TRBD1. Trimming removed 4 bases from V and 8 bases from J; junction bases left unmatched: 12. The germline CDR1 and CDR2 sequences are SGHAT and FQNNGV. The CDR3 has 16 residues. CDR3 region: CASSYPTDRGRHEQFF. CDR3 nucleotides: TGTGCCAGCAGCTACCCTACGGACAGGGGAAGGCATGAGCAGTTCTTC.

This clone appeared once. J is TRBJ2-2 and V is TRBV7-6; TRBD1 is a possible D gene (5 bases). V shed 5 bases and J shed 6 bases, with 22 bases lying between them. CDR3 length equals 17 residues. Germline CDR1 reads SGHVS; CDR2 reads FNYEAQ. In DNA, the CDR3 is TGTGCCAGCAGCCCGACCTTGGTCCAGGGTTATTCCGGGGAGCTGTTTTTT. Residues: CASSPTLVQGYSGELFF.

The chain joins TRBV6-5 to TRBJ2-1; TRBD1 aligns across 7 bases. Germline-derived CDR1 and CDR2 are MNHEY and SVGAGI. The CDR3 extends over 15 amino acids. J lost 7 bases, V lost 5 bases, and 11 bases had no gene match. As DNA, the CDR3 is TGTGCCAGCAGTCGAAATAGGGGGCGCATTAATGAGCAGTTCTTC. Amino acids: CASSRNRGRINEQFF.

CDR3 sequence: CASSQSGGTEAFF. CDR3 nucleotides: TGTGCCAGCTCCCAATCAGGGGGCACTGAAGCTTTCTTT. The gene calls are TRBV18 and TRBJ1-1; 7 bases are a match to TRBD1. The CDR3 is 13 amino acids. Per germline, CDR1 KGHSH and CDR2 LQKENI. Trimming at V came to 6 bases and at J to 4 bases, leaving 5 bases not matched to a gene.

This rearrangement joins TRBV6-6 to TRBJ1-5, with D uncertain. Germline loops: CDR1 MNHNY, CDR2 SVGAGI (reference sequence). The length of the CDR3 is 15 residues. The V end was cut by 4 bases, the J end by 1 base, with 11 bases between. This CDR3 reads CASSSRSGSNQPQHF. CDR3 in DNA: TGTGCCAGCAGTTCTCGTTCCGGGAGCAATCAGCCCCAGCATTTT.

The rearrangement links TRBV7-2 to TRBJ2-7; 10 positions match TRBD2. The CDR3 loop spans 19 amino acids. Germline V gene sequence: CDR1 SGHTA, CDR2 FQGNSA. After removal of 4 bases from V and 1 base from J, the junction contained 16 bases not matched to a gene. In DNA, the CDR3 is TGTGCCAGCAGCTCCGAGGGACTAGCGTTTCCGATCCCATCCTACGAGCAGTACTTC. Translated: CASSSEGLAFPIPSYEQYF.

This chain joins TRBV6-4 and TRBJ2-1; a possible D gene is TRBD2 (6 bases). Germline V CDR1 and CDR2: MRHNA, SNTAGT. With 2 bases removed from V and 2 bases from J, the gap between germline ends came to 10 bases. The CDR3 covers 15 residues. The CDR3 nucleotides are TGTGCCAGCAGTGACGTAGCGGAGACCTACAATGAGCAGTTCTTC. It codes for CASSDVAETYNEQFF.

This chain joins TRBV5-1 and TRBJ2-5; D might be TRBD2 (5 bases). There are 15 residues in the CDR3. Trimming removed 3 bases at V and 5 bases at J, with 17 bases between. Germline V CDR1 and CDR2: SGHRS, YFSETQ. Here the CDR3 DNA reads TGCGCCAGCAGCTCCCAGAGGGTACTTGGTGAGACCCAGTACTTC. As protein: CASSSQRVLGETQYF.

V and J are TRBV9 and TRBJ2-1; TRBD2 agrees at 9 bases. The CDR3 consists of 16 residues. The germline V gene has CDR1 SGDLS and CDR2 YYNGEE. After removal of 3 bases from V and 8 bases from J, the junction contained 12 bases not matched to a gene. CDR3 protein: CASSARGGVPSDEQFF. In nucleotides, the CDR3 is TGTGCCAGCAGCGCCCGCGGGGGGGTTCCGTCCGATGAGCAGTTCTTC. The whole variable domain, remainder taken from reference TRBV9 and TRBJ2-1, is DSGVTQTPKHLITATGQRVTLRCSPRSGDLSVYWYQQSLDQGLQFLIQYYNGEERAKGNILERFSAQQFPDLHSELNLSSLELGDSALYFCASSARGGVPSDEQFFGPGTRLTVL.